A selection of T cell receptor beta chains follows, all from one sample in a study of memory CD4+ T cells and cytomegalovirus serostatus. This table comes from immunoSEQ multiplex PCR, and its TCRdb copy is limited to in-frame clones, with some not included. The profile shows over 75,000 clones, 80% of them singletons. Sequencing input: memory CD4+ T cells from blood. The source of these receptors is an adult in good health and CMV-seropositive. Both conserved end residues are part of each CDR3. D genes are given only for firm matches. Only some rows state a clone size, as once, few, many or a class for expanded clones.

abundance	d_gene	v_gene	CDR3aa
-	TRBD1	TRBV18	CASSPEGQGAKYF
-	-	TRBV11-1	CASSLEGFVPSSYNSPLHF
-	TRBD2	TRBV7-9	CASSLEGGRAVEQFF
few	TRBD2	TRBV14	CASSPLAGVRDEQFF
-	-	TRBV7-2	CASSLWGAWETQYF
-	-	TRBV5-1	CASSLALGLNTEAFF
-	-	TRBV5-1	CASSLVGSTDSYTF
few	TRBD1	TRBV6-1	CASSEGTGGGGNIQYF
-	TRBD2	TRBV28	CASSAITGLMRNEQFF
-	-	TRBV19	CASSPRRGYGEQFF
-	-	TRBV19	CASSPLTPTGMNTEAFF
-	-	TRBV29-1	CSARRQENTEAFF
few	-	TRBV29-1	CSLTQSTDTQYF
-	TRBD2	TRBV19	CASKFGLAGDGYTQYF
-	-	TRBV6-5	CASSRAGFREQFF
-	TRBD1	TRBV2	CASSALGQGGEQYF
-	TRBD1	TRBV5-8	CASSFGQGQDTQYF
-	-	TRBV5-1	CASSLSQGYDEQYF
-	-	TRBV5-6	CASSLEGGSSVVGTIYF
-	TRBD1	TRBV6-1	CASGTWGAGGGYTF
-	TRBD1	TRBV5-1	CASSLASGTVLNEQFF
-	-	TRBV29-1	CSVVWTRVDTQYF
-	-	TRBV15	CATSRKGETQYF
-	-	TRBV5-1	CASSVGSGVSTDTQYF
-	-	TRBV27	CASTGAGMGDTEAFF
-	-	TRBV7-2	CASSRTAGVGTDTQYF
few	-	TRBV30	CAWSVKGTFSGNTIYF
-	-	TRBV19	CASSSQSDYGYTF
-	-	TRBV19	CASSITGGRKAGYTF
-	-	TRBV11-2	CASSLAHGSNYGYTF